This T cell receptor beta chain is drawn from a study of early T cells in non-severe SARS-CoV-2 infection. Across the study: Sequenced material consisted of bulk RNA (from unsorted whole blood), and chains were unpaired.

MiXCR was run by TCRdb on the 5' RACE reads, yielding one entry per CDR3 protein. The sample consists of tens of thousands of distinct CDR3 sequences, approximately 12% of them appearing once. This clonotype occurred a few times. CDR1 and CDR2 (germline): SGHAT, FQNNGV. The CDR3 extends over 16 amino acids. Trimming took 5 bases from V and 7 from J; bases not matched to a gene: 9. V usage is TRBV11-2 and J usage is TRBJ1-6, with 9 bases that match TRBD1. This clonotype was obtained from an adult who was a healthcare worker with PCR-confirmed SARS-CoV-2 infection or an uninfected control (not recorded which). This specimen was whole blood, taken at baseline. DNA of the CDR3: TGTGCCAGCAGCCATAACAGGGGGCCCACCAATTCACCCCTCCACTTT. Protein product: CASSHNRGPTNSPLHF.